Given below is one TCR beta chain in context. Its antigen is still unknown. Measured with immunoSEQ multiplex PCR; TCRdb has only the in-frame clones, and not every one. Among 40,000 to 60,000 clones listed, 80% to 85% were seen once. This sample was included in a study of OX40 agonist ivuxolimab in advanced cancers. Study details: Past anti-PD-1, anti-PD-L1 or anti-CTLA-4 therapy was accepted, and 35% to 45% had received some. Partial responses were recorded for three patients, including one with hepatocellular carcinoma and two with cutaneous melanoma.

Findings of the study overall: Averaging showed that CD8+ T cells had more expanded clones than CD4+ did.

The sequence derives from an adult with an advanced solid tumor such as melanoma, head and neck, liver or kidney cancer. This specimen was CD4+ or CD8+ T cells sorted from blood, taken in a trial of the OX40 agonist ivuxolimab.

The CDR3 bases are TGTGCCAGCAGTTACCCCAGACAGGCAGCCACTGAAGCTTTCTTT. Translating gives CASSYPRQAATEAFF. The chain links TRBV6-6 to TRBJ1-1; weak D call: TRBD1 (6 bases). The CDR3 spans 15 residues. Germline-derived CDR1 and CDR2 are MNHNY and SVGAGI (reference sequence). Trimming took off 2 bases at V and 4 bases at J, with 14 bases between the two ends.